One sample yielded the 13 T cell receptor beta chains listed below, sequenced in a study of T cell clones after liver transplantation. The assay was immunoSEQ multiplex PCR, and TCRdb's table has in-frame clones only and misses some. Of 60,000 or so clones detected, about two thirds appear once; the ten largest clones hold about 15%. The sample was CD4+ T cells from blood, taken before liver transplant. The receptors were gathered from a human donor who received a liver transplant.

The chain couples TRBV28 to TRBJ1-3; no definite D call. This CDR3 has 13 residues. Germline V lookup: CDR1 MDHEN, CDR2 SYDVKM. Trimming removed 8 bases from V and 2 bases from J, with 10 bases in between. CDR3 in DNA: TGTGCCAGCGTTAGGCTAGCTGGAAACACCATATATTTT. Amino acid sequence: CASVRLAGNTIYF.

This chain connects TRBV7-8 to TRBJ1-4; a possible D gene is TRBD1 (5 bases). V lost 5 bases, J lost 4 bases, and 11 bases lay in between. CDR1 and CDR2 (germline): SGHVS, FQNEAQ. This CDR3 is 14 amino acids long. As DNA, the CDR3 is TGTGCCAGCAGCCTCAGGGATATTAATGAAAAACTGTTTTTT. As protein: CASSLRDINEKLFF.

This clone has just one count. The rearrangement joins TRBV2 to TRBJ2-5; TRBD1 aligns across 9 bases. Trimming took 6 bases from V and 5 from J; bases not matched to a gene: 7. The CDR3 covers 14 residues. CDR1 SNHLY and CDR2 FYNNEI come from the germline V gene. The DNA of the CDR3 is TGTGCCAGCAGCCTACAGGGGGCCAAGGAGACCCAGTACTTC. Its protein product is CASSLQGAKETQYF.

This clone was detected only a few times. CDR3 coding DNA: TGTGCCAGCAGCTTAGGGATGGGCTTCTACGAGCAGTACTTC. Its protein is CASSLGMGFYEQYF. This chain connects TRBV7-2 to TRBJ2-7; D gene unclear. V lost 1 base, J lost 3 bases, and 10 bases lay in between. This CDR3 is built from 14 residues. Germline V lookup: CDR1 SGHTA, CDR2 FQGNSA.

V is TRBV28 and J is TRBJ1-6; D may be TRBD1 (6 bases). The CDR3 is made up of 15 amino acids. With 2 bases removed from V and 8 bases from J, the gap between germline ends came to 13 bases. The V gene's germline CDR1 is MDHEN and CDR2 SYDVKM. In DNA, the CDR3 is TGTGCCAGCAGTTTAGGCGGGGGCTTGGATTCACCCCTCCACTTT. It yields the protein CASSLGGGLDSPLHF. Full variable domain (rest looked up from reference TRBV28 and TRBJ1-6): DVKVTQSSRYLVKRTGEKVFLECVQDMDHENMFWYRQDPGLGLRLIYFSYDVKMKEKGDIPEGYSVSREKKERFSLILESASTNQTSMYLCASSLGGGLDSPLHFGNGTRLTVT.

The chain uses TRBV5-6 and TRBJ2-1; 9 nucleotides align to TRBD2. Trimming took 2 bases from V and 9 from J; bases not matched to a gene: 3. Germline V gene data show CDR1 as SGHDT and CDR2 as YYEEEE. The CDR3 extends over 13 amino acids. CDR3 sequence: CASSFRGGAEQFF. Here the CDR3 DNA reads TGTGCCAGCAGCTTTCGCGGGGGGGCTGAGCAGTTCTTC.

The V call is TRBV7-2, the J call TRBJ2-7, with D perhaps TRBD2 (5 bases). This CDR3 has 15 residues. The V end was cut by 2 bases, the J end by 4 bases, with 15 bases between. Germline V lookup: CDR1 SGHTA, CDR2 FQGNSA. The CDR3 DNA reads as TGTGCCAGCAGCTTATTCACGGGGATTGCTTACGAGCAGTACTTC. Its protein is CASSLFTGIAYEQYF.

This rearrangement joins TRBV30 to TRBJ1-5; no clear D. Germline-derived CDR1 and CDR2 are GTSNPN and SVGIG (reference sequence). V was pared by 2 bases and J by 6 bases, with 11 bases between. This CDR3 comprises 13 residues. The DNA for the CDR3 is TGTGCCTGGAGTCCCTCGGAGGCTCAGCCCCAGCATTTT. Translation gives CAWSPSEAQPQHF.

DNA of the CDR3: TGTGCCACCTCCCCGTCTCGGGGAACCTACGAGCAGTACTTC. It is translated as CATSPSRGTYEQYF. This chain joins TRBV15 and TRBJ2-7; tentative D call: TRBD2 (5 bases). Germline CDR1 LNHNV, CDR2 YYDKDF (reference sequence). CDR3 length equals 14 residues. The V end lost 8 bases, the J end lost 2 bases, and 16 bases lay between the germline ends.

The chain combines TRBV4-1 with TRBJ2-2; 9 nucleotides line up with TRBD1. The length of the CDR3 is 16 residues. V lost 3 bases to trimming and J lost 4 bases; unmatched junction nucleotides: 6. CDR1 is MGHRA, CDR2 YSYEKL, per germline. CDR3 nucleotide sequence: TGCGCCAGCAGCCATCCCGGACAGGGGAGCACCGGGGAGCTGTTTTTT. It codes for CASSHPGQGSTGELFF.

The chain carries TRBV29-1 and TRBJ2-3; 7 bases agree with TRBD2. After removal of 5 bases from V and 6 bases from J, the junction contained 8 bases not matched to a gene. This CDR3 spans 13 amino acids. Germline loops: CDR1 SQVTM, CDR2 ANQGSEA. CDR3 DNA: TGCAGCGTTAACCGGGGAGGGGCCGATACGCAGTATTTT. Translation gives CSVNRGGADTQYF.

This chain links TRBV19 with TRBJ1-6; D gene unclear. The CDR3 extends over 12 amino acids. The V gene lost 8 bases and the J gene lost 10 bases, with 12 bases spanning the gap. Germline CDR1 reads LNHDA; CDR2 reads SQIVND (reference sequence). Here the CDR3 DNA reads TGTGCCAGTTCTTTCCCGAGGTCACCCCTCCACTTT. Protein sequence: CASSFPRSPLHF.

This clone was seen repeatedly, ten times or more. This sequence joins TRBV4-2 and TRBJ1-2, with D possibly being TRBD1 (6 bases). Trimming took 0 bases from V and 3 from J, leaving 11 bases between them. Germline-derived CDR1 and CDR2 are LGHNA and YNFKEQ. The CDR3 is made up of 15 amino acids. DNA for the CDR3: TGTGCCAGCAGCCAAGAGTTGACAGGTCACTATGGCTACACCTTC. Translating it yields CASSQELTGHYGYTF.